The rows below give T cell receptor beta chains drawn from one sample of a study of blood T cell repertoires in COVID-19. The table came from immunoSEQ multiplex PCR; TCRdb's copy has only in-frame clones and leaves some out. This table holds approximately 220,000 clones, about nine tenths found once. The sequencing input was PBMCs or T cells enriched from blood (not recorded which). The receptors shown here come from a woman aged 25 to 45 who had recovered from COVID-19. Each CDR3 is given with its conserved first and last residue. D genes are given only for firm matches. Size tells how often a clone was seen (once, few, many) or the class of an expanded clone, and some rows leave it out.

D: .
size: .
V: TRBV11-3
J: TRBJ2-6
DNA: TGTGCCAGCAGCTTAGAATCCGTTTCAGGGTTTGTGAGGGCCAACGTCCTGACTTTC
CDR3: CASSLESVSGFVRANVLTF

D: .
size: .
V: TRBV5-6
J: TRBJ2-3
DNA: TGTGCCAGCAAAGGTTCCCCGGGTAAGCAGTATTTT
CDR3: CASKGSPGKQYF

D: TRBD2
size: .
V: TRBV11-1
J: TRBJ2-2
DNA: TGTGCCAGCACCCCTAGCGGATACACCGGGGAGCTGTTTTTT
CDR3: CASTPSGYTGELFF

D: .
size: .
V: TRBV12-3/TRBV12-4
J: TRBJ2-5
DNA: TGTGCCAGCAGTTTAGTAAGTCGGGAGACCCAGTACTTC
CDR3: CASSLVSRETQYF

D: TRBD2
size: .
V: TRBV2
J: TRBJ2-3
DNA: TGTGCCACCCTGAGGGGTAGCGGGGGTTCAGATACGCAGTATTTT
CDR3: CATLRGSGGSDTQYF

D: .
size: .
V: TRBV25-1
J: TRBJ1-3
DNA: TGTGCCAGCAGTGACCCCTCTCGGGATTCCTCTGGAAACACCATATATTTT
CDR3: CASSDPSRDSSGNTIYF

D: TRBD2
size: .
V: TRBV19
J: TRBJ2-2
DNA: TGTGCCAGTAGTATATCGGGACTAGCAGACACGAACACCGGGGAGCTGTTTTTT
CDR3: CASSISGLADTNTGELFF

D: .
size: .
V: TRBV3-1/TRBV3-2
J: TRBJ1-5
DNA: TGTGCCAGCAGCCAAATGACAGGCAATCAGCCCCAGCATTTT
CDR3: CASSQMTGNQPQHF

D: TRBD1
size: .
V: TRBV19
J: TRBJ2-2
DNA: TGTGCCAGTAGCCCGACAGGGGGTGAGACCGGGGAGCTGTTTTTT
CDR3: CASSPTGGETGELFF

D: .
size: .
V: TRBV5-1
J: TRBJ2-3
DNA: TGCGCCAGCAGCTTGGAGTTAGGGGAAGATACGCAGTATTTT
CDR3: CASSLELGEDTQYF

D: TRBD1
size: .
V: TRBV9
J: TRBJ1-1
DNA: TGTGCCAGCAGCGTAGCTGGGGACAGGGCGCCCGAAGCTTTCTTT
CDR3: CASSVAGDRAPEAFF

D: TRBD1
size: few
V: TRBV29-1
J: TRBJ1-2
DNA: TGCAGCGTTGAAAAGGGGGCGATTGGCTATGGCTACACCTTC
CDR3: CSVEKGAIGYGYTF

D: TRBD1
size: .
V: TRBV7-9
J: TRBJ1-4
DNA: TGTGCCAGCAGCTCGACACAGGGACAGGGCGAAGAAAAACTGTTTTTT
CDR3: CASSSTQGQGEEKLFF

D: TRBD1
size: .
V: TRBV20-1
J: TRBJ1-2
DNA: TGCAGTGCTAGTCCCTCTCGGACAGGGTTTGCTAACTATGGCTACACCTTC
CDR3: CSASPSRTGFANYGYTF

D: TRBD1
size: .
V: TRBV29-1
J: TRBJ1-2
DNA: TGCAGCGTTTCGTCCGACAGGGTTTCTGGCTACACCTTC
CDR3: CSVSSDRVSGYTF

D: TRBD2
size: .
V: TRBV7-2
J: TRBJ2-1
DNA: TGTGCCAGCAGCTTATTGGCTAGCGGGGACAATGAGCAGTTCTTC
CDR3: CASSLLASGDNEQFF

D: .
size: .
V: TRBV2
J: TRBJ1-1
DNA: TGTGCCTGCCAGGGTGGCAGGAACACTGAAGCTTTCTTT
CDR3: CACQGGRNTEAFF

D: .
size: .
V: TRBV19
J: TRBJ2-7
DNA: TGTGCCAGTAGTTATCTCGACGAGCAGTACTTC
CDR3: CASSYLDEQYF

D: TRBD2
size: once
V: TRBV5-6
J: TRBJ2-4
DNA: TGTGCCAGCAGCTTGGCCACTAGCGGGGGATTGTACTTC
CDR3: CASSLATSGGLYF

D: TRBD1
size: .
V: TRBV19
J: TRBJ2-2
DNA: TGTGCCAGTAGTATTTCGGGACAGGGGGACACCGGGGAGCTGTTTTTT
CDR3: CASSISGQGDTGELFF

D: .
size: .
V: TRBV5-1
J: TRBJ2-7
DNA: TGCGCCAGCAGCGGGCAGCCCCGCCCGAGGGAGTGGTTCCACGAGCAGTACTTC
CDR3: CASSGQPRPREWFHEQYF

D: .
size: .
V: TRBV4-1
J: TRBJ1-4
DNA: TGCGCCAGCAGCCAAGATGTGGGGGAGGACCCCCAAGGGGTTTTT
CDR3: CASSQDVGEDPQGVF

D: .
size: few
V: TRBV7-2
J: TRBJ1-1
DNA: TGTGCCAGCAGCACCCACAGTGTCGCGAACACTGAAGCTTTCTTT
CDR3: CASSTHSVANTEAFF

D: TRBD1
size: .
V: TRBV6-5
J: TRBJ1-2
DNA: TGTGCCAGCAGTTACGCAGGGGGCGATGGCTACACCTTC
CDR3: CASSYAGGDGYTF

D: TRBD1
size: .
V: TRBV7-2
J: TRBJ1-1
DNA: TGTGCCAGCAGCTTTACCACAGGGGGCACTGAAGCTTTCTTT
CDR3: CASSFTTGGTEAFF

D: TRBD1
size: .
V: TRBV4-3
J: TRBJ1-6
DNA: TGCGCCAGCAGCCAGGGGACAGGTCTAAATTCACCCCTCCACTTT
CDR3: CASSQGTGLNSPLHF

D: TRBD1
size: few
V: TRBV24-1
J: TRBJ1-5
DNA: TGTGCCACCAGTGAGGGGACAGGGAAGCCCCAGCATTTT
CDR3: CATSEGTGKPQHF

D: .
size: .
V: TRBV12-3/TRBV12-4
J: TRBJ1-5
DNA: TGTGCCAGCAGTTTAATTCAAAATCAGCCCCAGCATTTT
CDR3: CASSLIQNQPQHF

D: TRBD1
size: .
V: TRBV5-4
J: TRBJ2-7
DNA: TGTGCCAGCAGCCCCGGGACAGGGAACTACGAGCAGTACTTC
CDR3: CASSPGTGNYEQYF

D: .
size: .
V: TRBV4-1
J: TRBJ1-1
DNA: TGCGCCAGCGAGAGTGAGGGAGGCACTGAAGCTTTCTTT
CDR3: CASESEGGTEAFF

D: TRBD1
size: .
V: TRBV24-1
J: TRBJ1-1
DNA: TGTGCCCCCCTCGGACAGGAGAACATGAACACTGAAGCTTTCTTT
CDR3: CAPLGQENMNTEAFF

D: TRBD1
size: .
V: TRBV4-2
J: TRBJ1-2
DNA: TGTGCCAGCTCCCGGGACAGGGGGCTCAGTGGCTACACCTTC
CDR3: CASSRDRGLSGYTF

D: .
size: .
V: TRBV7-9
J: TRBJ2-7
DNA: TGTGCCAGCGTACAGGATCCTTTCGCCGAGCAGTACTTC
CDR3: CASVQDPFAEQYF

D: TRBD2
size: .
V: TRBV3-1/TRBV3-2
J: TRBJ2-1
DNA: TGTGCCAGCAGCCGCGCGGGGGGGGTCGGCGATGAGCAGTTCTTC
CDR3: CASSRAGGVGDEQFF

D: .
size: few
V: TRBV19
J: TRBJ1-5
DNA: TGTGCCAGTAGTATGGAGACCTTATGGCAGCCCCAGCATTTT
CDR3: CASSMETLWQPQHF